The 30 T cell receptor beta chains given below trace back to one sample, sequenced in a study of blood T cell repertoires in COVID-19. The method was immunoSEQ multiplex PCR; TCRdb's version includes in-frame clones alone and lacks a portion of them. The sample contains some 320,000 clones, around 90% of which appear only once. The specimen was PBMCs or T cells enriched from blood (not recorded which). Receptors were obtained from a man aged 55 to 70 who had recovered from COVID-19.

The gene calls are TRBV3-1 (or the pseudogene TRBV3-2) and TRBJ2-3, with 9 bases matching TRBD2. The CDR3 is 14 amino acids. Losses at the gene ends were 6 bases for V and 4 bases for J; bases not matched to a gene: 5. Germline V gene lookup returns CDR1 LGHDT and CDR2 YNNKEL (reference sequence). CDR3 sequence: CASSTSGYADTQYF. In DNA, the CDR3 is TGTGCCAGCAGTACTAGCGGGTATGCAGATACGCAGTATTTT.

J is TRBJ2-7 and V is TRBV19; 9 bases line up with TRBD1. Germline CDR1 and CDR2: LNHDA and SQIVND (reference sequence). V trimming: 5 bases; J trimming: 7 bases; junction bases outside the gene matches: 9. This CDR3 has 14 amino acids. The CDR3 DNA is TGTGCCAGTAGTGCCTACAGGGGGCAGGGTGAGCAGTACTTC. Protein product: CASSAYRGQGEQYF.

The chain carries TRBV27 and TRBJ2-2; perhaps TRBD1 as D (7 bases). The CDR3 is made up of 18 amino acids. Per germline, CDR1 MNHEY and CDR2 SMNVEV (reference sequence). V was trimmed by 0 bases and J by 4 bases, leaving 18 bases between them. As DNA, the CDR3 is TGTGCCAGCAGTTTATCGCCCGATTGGCAGGGGGGCACCGGGGAGCTGTTTTTT. This encodes CASSLSPDWQGGTGELFF.

The chain is built from TRBV6-5 and TRBJ2-7; a weak D match, TRBD2 (5 bases). CDR1 MNHEY and CDR2 SVGAGI come from the germline V gene. Trimming removed 2 bases from V and 4 bases from J, with 12 bases in between. The CDR3 totals 14 residues. In DNA, the CDR3 is TGTGCCAGCAGTTACCTAGCCCAAGCGTACGAGCAGTACTTC. It translates to CASSYLAQAYEQYF.

The chain is built from TRBV4-2 and TRBJ2-1; 13 positions match TRBD2. J lost 8 bases, V lost 3 bases, and 7 bases had no gene match. Germline assignment: CDR1 LGHNA and CDR2 YNFKEQ. The CDR3 length is 16 residues. CDR3 DNA: TGTGCCAGCAGCCAGGAACTAGCGGGAGGGCCCTATGAGCAGTTCTTC. Translated, it gives CASSQELAGGPYEQFF.

The chain employs TRBV19 and TRBJ2-7, with 8 bases that match TRBD1. J gave up 2 bases and V 5 bases, and 5 bases lay outside the gene matches. CDR3 length: 14 amino acids. Germline values: CDR1 LNHDA, CDR2 SQIVND (reference sequence). CDR3 amino acids: CASSLRTGPYEQYF. CDR3 DNA sequence: TGTGCCAGTAGTTTGCGGACAGGGCCCTACGAGCAGTACTTC.

The V call is TRBV4-2, the J call TRBJ1-2; 7 bases match TRBD1. The CDR3 contains 13 residues. Germline assignment: CDR1 LGHNA and CDR2 YNFKEQ. V was clipped by 4 bases and J by 8 bases; unmatched bases: 7. CDR3 loop: CASSPEGAGGYTF. The CDR3 DNA follows: TGTGCCAGCAGCCCGGAGGGGGCGGGGGGCTACACCTTC.

This clone was seen a single time. The rearrangement joins TRBV4-2 to TRBJ1-6, with 10 bases lining up with TRBD1. Germline CDR1 is LGHNA and CDR2 is YNFKEQ. After removal of 5 bases from V and 10 bases from J, the junction contained 5 bases not matched to a gene. The CDR3 loop spans 14 amino acids. CDR3 region: CASSYGQGGSPLHF. For the CDR3, the DNA is TGTGCCAGCAGCTATGGACAGGGGGGCTCACCCCTCCACTTT.

The CDR3 region is CASSLGGSGSQTYEQYF. The CDR3 region has the DNA TGTGCCAGCAGCTTAGGGGGTAGCGGGAGTCAAACCTACGAGCAGTACTTC. The rearrangement joins TRBV28 to TRBJ2-7, with TRBD2 matching over 9 bases. The CDR3 contains 17 residues. Unmatched junction bases numbered 14, after V lost 6 bases and J lost 2 bases. Germline CDR1 MDHEN, CDR2 SYDVKM.

The chain combines TRBV18 with TRBJ1-1; maybe TRBD1 (5 bases). V gave up 5 bases and J gave up 3 bases, with 13 bases separating them. CDR1 is KGHSH, CDR2 LQKENI, per germline. The CDR3 covers 14 residues. Here the CDR3 DNA reads TGTGCCAGCTCAGGGGCTTTGACTGACACTGAAGCTTTCTTT. This sequence encodes CASSGALTDTEAFF.

This chain links TRBV28 with TRBJ1-5; D is undetermined. V was pared by 2 bases and J by 3 bases, with 8 bases between. The CDR3 has 14 amino acids. Germline V gives CDR1 MDHEN, CDR2 SYDVKM. For the CDR3, the DNA is TGTGCCAGCAGTTTAAGTCAGTTCAATCAGCCCCAGCATTTT. Protein: CASSLSQFNQPQHF.

The table lists this clone with a count of one. The chain employs TRBV19 and TRBJ2-1; 8 nucleotides align to TRBD2. With V trimmed by 5 bases and J by 6 bases, 6 bases remained unmatched. The CDR3 is 14 amino acids. Germline loops: CDR1 LNHDA, CDR2 SQIVND (reference sequence). The CDR3 reads CASSSGGSPNEQFF. CDR3 sequence (DNA): TGTGCCAGTAGTTCGGGAGGGTCACCCAATGAGCAGTTCTTC.

This chain connects TRBV28 to TRBJ1-5; possible D gene TRBD1, 6 bases. Trimming cost V 4 bases and J 4 bases, with 17 bases left between them. Germline lookup yields CDR1 MDHEN and CDR2 SYDVKM. This CDR3 has 16 residues. This chain's CDR3 is CASSSKGQLANQPQHF. The CDR3 DNA reads as TGTGCCAGCAGTTCCAAAGGACAGCTGGCGAATCAGCCCCAGCATTTT.

This clone was counted between two and nine times. This rearrangement joins TRBV6-2 or TRBV6-3 to TRBJ2-1; no clear D gene. With 3 bases removed from V and 6 bases from J, the gap between germline ends came to 6 bases. This CDR3 has 12 residues. CDR1 is MNHEY, CDR2 SVGEGT, per germline. The chain's CDR3 is CASSYAPNEQFF. The CDR3 DNA sequence: TGTGCCAGCAGTTATGCGCCCAATGAGCAGTTCTTC.

Many counts were recorded for this clone. The chain recombines TRBV11-1 with TRBJ1-3; a weak D match, TRBD1 (5 bases). CDR3 length equals 15 residues. The germline V gene encodes CDR1 SGHAT and CDR2 FQDESV (reference sequence). V lost 2 bases, J lost 0 bases, and 8 bases lay in between. Here the CDR3 reads CASSLTGLSGNTIYF. DNA for the CDR3: TGTGCCAGCAGCTTAACAGGTCTCTCTGGAAACACCATATATTTT.

The genes are TRBV2 and TRBJ2-1; 8 nucleotides align to TRBD2. The CDR3 spans 13 residues. CDR1 SNHLY and CDR2 FYNNEI come from the germline V gene. Trimming at V came to 4 bases and at J to 7 bases, leaving 3 bases not matched to a gene. The CDR3 region is CASSATSGNEQFF. The CDR3 DNA reads TGTGCCAGCAGTGCCACTAGCGGAAATGAGCAGTTCTTC.

The V and J genes are TRBV7-2 and TRBJ2-1; 10 bases agree with TRBD1. The germline gives CDR1 SGHTA, CDR2 FQGNSA. After removal of 2 bases from V and 6 bases from J, the junction contained 10 bases not matched to a gene. The CDR3 spans 17 residues. CDR3 in amino acids: CASSLFERTGGFNEQFF. CDR3 DNA: TGTGCCAGCAGCTTATTCGAGCGGACAGGGGGTTTCAATGAGCAGTTCTTC.

The J gene is TRBJ2-3, the V gene TRBV19; 8 positions match TRBD2. The V segment lost 4 bases and the J segment 4 bases; nucleotides outside the gene matches: 10. CDR3 length equals 16 residues. Germline loops: CDR1 LNHDA, CDR2 SQIVND (reference sequence). The CDR3 DNA reads TGTGCCAGTAGTACCCAGACTAGCGTAATCGCAGATACGCAGTATTTT. Amino acid sequence: CASSTQTSVIADTQYF.

The V call is TRBV5-6, the J call TRBJ2-1, with 10 bases that match TRBD2. Germline V gives CDR1 SGHDT, CDR2 YYEEEE. Unmatched junction bases numbered 0, after V lost 2 bases and J lost 1 base. This CDR3 has 15 amino acids. CDR3 region: CASSLLAGSYNEQFF. The CDR3 DNA sequence: TGTGCCAGCAGCTTACTAGCGGGATCCTACAATGAGCAGTTCTTC. Together with reference TRBV5-6 and TRBJ2-1, the CDR3 gives the full variable domain: DAGVTQSPTHLIKTRGQQVTLRCSPKSGHDTVSWYQQALGQGPQFIFQYYEEEERQRGNFPDRFSGHQFPNYSSELNVNALLLGDSALYLCASSLLAGSYNEQFFGPGTRLTVL.

The chain uses TRBV9 and TRBJ2-1; TRBD2 aligns across 10 bases. CDR3 length: 16 residues. Germline CDR1 is SGDLS and CDR2 is YYNGEE. Trimming took 3 bases from V and 2 from J; bases not matched to a gene: 5. This chain's CDR3 is CASSGWGLAPYNEQFF. In DNA form, the CDR3 reads TGTGCCAGCAGCGGATGGGGACTAGCGCCCTACAATGAGCAGTTCTTC.

The chain couples TRBV13 to TRBJ2-3, with D perhaps matching TRBD1 (5 bases). Germline V gene lookup returns CDR1 PRHDT and CDR2 FYEKMQ (reference sequence). V was cut by 2 bases and J by 1 base, with 13 bases left in between. The CDR3 spans 16 residues. CDR3 bases: TGTGCCAGCAGCTTAAGGGCAGGGTCAGGCACAGATACGCAGTATTTT. It is translated as CASSLRAGSGTDTQYF.

This clone showed up just once. V usage is TRBV19 and J usage is TRBJ1-5; D ambiguous. CDR3 length: 14 amino acids. In germline, CDR1 is LNHDA, CDR2 SQIVND (reference sequence). Trimming took off 5 bases at V and 0 bases at J, with 8 bases between the two ends. The CDR3 nucleotides are TGTGCCAGTAGTTCGCAGTATAGCAATCAGCCCCAGCATTTT. Protein sequence: CASSSQYSNQPQHF.

In this sample, this clone turned up a few times. The chain joins TRBV3-1 (or the pseudogene TRBV3-2) to TRBJ1-2, with 8 bases lining up with TRBD1. With V trimmed by 0 bases and J by 3 bases, 9 bases remained unmatched. The CDR3 consists of 17 residues. Germline V gene lookup returns CDR1 LGHDT and CDR2 YNNKEL (reference sequence). The CDR3 here is CASSQDLVGQGHYGYTF. In nucleotides, the CDR3 is TGTGCCAGCAGCCAAGATCTCGTAGGACAGGGTCACTATGGCTACACCTTC.

This clone was seen more than once but under ten times. This rearrangement joins TRBV7-2 to TRBJ2-3; D might be TRBD1 (6 bases). Germline V gene data show CDR1 as SGHTA and CDR2 as FQGNSA. The CDR3 contains 17 residues. Trimming took 1 base from V and 3 from J, leaving 17 bases between them. The CDR3 here is CASSLGRSGHLTDTQYF. Written as DNA, the CDR3 is TGTGCCAGCAGCTTAGGGAGATCGGGACATCTAACAGATACGCAGTATTTT.

CDR3 loop: CASSSKTSGQNIQYF. The CDR3 bases are TGTGCCAGCAGTTCTAAGACTAGCGGCCAAAACATTCAGTACTTC. The rearrangement uses TRBV5-4 and TRBJ2-4, with TRBD2 matching over 9 bases. This CDR3 has 15 residues. The germline V gene has CDR1 SGHNT and CDR2 YYREEE (reference sequence). Trimming took 5 bases from V and 5 from J; bases not matched to a gene: 8.

This clone came up once. The chain uses TRBV5-1 and TRBJ2-2; 12 bases align to TRBD1. The germline V gene has CDR1 SGHRS and CDR2 YFSETQ. The CDR3 runs to 16 residues. V shed 2 bases, J shed 4 bases, and the junction held 3 bases outside the gene matches. The CDR3 DNA reads as TGCGCCAGCAGCTTACGGGACAGGGGGCGCACCGGGGAGCTGTTTTTT. Translation gives CASSLRDRGRTGELFF.

This chain connects TRBV28 to TRBJ1-2; 10 bases fit TRBD1. This CDR3 is 13 amino acids long. Trimming cost V 6 bases and J 6 bases; bases outside gene matches: 4. The germline CDR1 and CDR2 sequences are MDHEN and SYDVKM. DNA of the CDR3: TGTGCCAGCAGCTCGGGACAGGGGAATGGCTACACCTTC. Residues: CASSSGQGNGYTF.

J is TRBJ1-1 and V is TRBV11-2, with 9 bases matching TRBD1. Germline loops: CDR1 SGHAT, CDR2 FQNNGV. Unmatched junction bases numbered 2, after V lost 5 bases and J lost 4 bases. This CDR3 has 13 residues. CDR3 sequence (DNA): TGTGCCAGCAGCCTACAGGGGGCCACTGAAGCTTTCTTT. Its translation: CASSLQGATEAFF. The full variable domain, completed using reference TRBV11-2 and TRBJ1-1, is EAGVAQSPRYKIIEKRQSVAFWCNPISGHATLYWYQQILGQGPKLLIQFQNNGVVDDSQLPKDRFSAERLKGVDSTLKIQPAKLEDSAVYLCASSLQGATEAFFGQGTRLTVV.

The chain recombines TRBV11-2 with TRBJ1-5; no clear D. Germline V gene lookup returns CDR1 SGHAT and CDR2 FQNNGV. The CDR3 consists of 16 residues. Trimming left V 2 bases short and J 2 bases short, with 13 bases between. The CDR3 protein is CASSLYSTGGNQPQHF. The CDR3 DNA is TGTGCCAGCAGCTTATATAGCACCGGGGGCAATCAGCCCCAGCATTTT.

The chain uses TRBV19 and TRBJ2-1; TRBD1 matches at 9 bases. After removal of 5 bases from V and 8 bases from J, the junction contained 7 bases not matched to a gene. This CDR3 region has 14 residues. The germline V gene encodes CDR1 LNHDA and CDR2 SQIVND (reference sequence). The DNA for the CDR3 is TGTGCCAGTAGTCCTTTCACAGGGGGCGATGAGCAGTTCTTC. Its translation: CASSPFTGGDEQFF.